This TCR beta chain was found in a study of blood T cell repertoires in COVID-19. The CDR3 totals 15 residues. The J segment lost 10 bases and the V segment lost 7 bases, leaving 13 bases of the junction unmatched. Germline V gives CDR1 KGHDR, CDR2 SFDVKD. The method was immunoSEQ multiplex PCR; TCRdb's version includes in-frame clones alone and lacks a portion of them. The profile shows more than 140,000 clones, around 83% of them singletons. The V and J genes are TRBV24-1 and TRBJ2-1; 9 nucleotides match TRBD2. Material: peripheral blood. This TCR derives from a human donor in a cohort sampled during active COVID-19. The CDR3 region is CATSPGLAGSREQFF. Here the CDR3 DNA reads TGTGCCACCAGCCCAGGGCTAGCGGGATCTCGGGAGCAGTTCTTC.